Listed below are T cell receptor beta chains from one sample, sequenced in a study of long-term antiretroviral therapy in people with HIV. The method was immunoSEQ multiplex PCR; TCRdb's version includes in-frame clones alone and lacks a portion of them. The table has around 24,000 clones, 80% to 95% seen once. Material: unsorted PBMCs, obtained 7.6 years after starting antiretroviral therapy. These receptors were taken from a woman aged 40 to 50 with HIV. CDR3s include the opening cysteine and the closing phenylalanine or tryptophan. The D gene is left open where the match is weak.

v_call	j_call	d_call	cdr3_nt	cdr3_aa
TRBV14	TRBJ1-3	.	TGTGCCAGCAGCCTTATGGGGTTCTCTGGAAACACCATATATTTT	CASSLMGFSGNTIYF
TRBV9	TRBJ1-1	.	TGTGCCAGCAGCGTAGGGGGGGTGAACACTGAAGCTTTCTTT	CASSVGGVNTEAFF
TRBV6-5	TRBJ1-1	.	TGTGCCAGCAGTTACGCGAATCAGGGGATAAGCGCTTTCTTT	CASSYANQGISAFF
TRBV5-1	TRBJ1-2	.	TGCGCCAGCAGCTTGGAAGAGGGCCGGGTCTATGGCTACACCTTC	CASSLEEGRVYGYTF
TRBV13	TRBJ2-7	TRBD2	TGTGCCAGCAGCTTAGGAGCGGGGGGTCTGGTTGAGCAGTACTTC	CASSLGAGGLVEQYF
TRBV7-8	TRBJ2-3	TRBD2	TGTGCCAGCAGCCCCCTCGGGGGGGAGGCGGATACGCAGTATTTT	CASSPLGGEADTQYF
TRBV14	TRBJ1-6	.	TGTGCCAGCAGCCCCTCCTCCCGGGTCCTTTCCTTACCCCTCCACTTT	CASSPSSRVLSLPLHF
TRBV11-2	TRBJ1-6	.	TGTGCCAGCAGCCTGGACCTTAATTCACCCCTCCACTTT	CASSLDLNSPLHF
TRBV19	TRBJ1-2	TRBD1	TGTGCCAGTAGTACCATGATATGGGACAGCCGGAATGGCTACACCTTC	CASSTMIWDSRNGYTF
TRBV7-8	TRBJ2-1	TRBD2	TGTGCCAGCAGCTGGGGACTAGGACTCTACAATGAGCAGTTCTTC	CASSWGLGLYNEQFF
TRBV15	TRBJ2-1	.	TGTGCCACCAGCGAGTCCCTGGGTGAGCAGTTCTTC	CATSESLGEQFF
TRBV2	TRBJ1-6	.	TGTGCCAGCCTAGGGGACGGTAATTCACCCCTCCACTTT	CASLGDGNSPLHF
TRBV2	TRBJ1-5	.	TGTGCCAGCAGTGAAGTGGGGGCGCGGGTCAATCAGCCCCAGCATTTT	CASSEVGARVNQPQHF
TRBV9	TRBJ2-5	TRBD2	TGTGCCAGCAGCGTAGGAGTCTACGGGGGAGGGGAGACCCAGTACTTC	CASSVGVYGGGETQYF
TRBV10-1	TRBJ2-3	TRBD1	TGCGCCAGCAGCAGTGGACAGGGCGTAACAGATACGCAGTATTTT	CASSSGQGVTDTQYF